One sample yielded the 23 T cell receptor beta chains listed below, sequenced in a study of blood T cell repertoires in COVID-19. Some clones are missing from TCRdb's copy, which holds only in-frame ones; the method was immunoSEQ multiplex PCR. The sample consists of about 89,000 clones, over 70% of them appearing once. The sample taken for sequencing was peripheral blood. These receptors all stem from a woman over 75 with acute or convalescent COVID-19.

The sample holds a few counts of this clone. The CDR3 protein is CASSRDRNPKNTEAFF. CDR3 sequence (DNA): TGTGCCAGCAGCCGGGACAGGAACCCGAAGAACACTGAAGCTTTCTTT. The chain combines TRBV11-1 with TRBJ1-1; 8 bases line up with TRBD1. The germline CDR1 and CDR2 sequences are SGHAT and FQDESV (reference sequence). The V segment lost 5 bases and the J segment 1 base; nucleotides outside the gene matches: 9. CDR3 length: 16 residues.

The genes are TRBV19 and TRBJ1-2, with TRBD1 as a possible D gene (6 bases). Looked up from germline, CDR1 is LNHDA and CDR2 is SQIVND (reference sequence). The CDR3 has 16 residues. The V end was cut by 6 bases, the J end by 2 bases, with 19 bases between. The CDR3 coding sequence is TGTGCCAGTAGCTACCTGAATCCCGGACAGAACTATGGCTACACCTTC. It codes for CASSYLNPGQNYGYTF. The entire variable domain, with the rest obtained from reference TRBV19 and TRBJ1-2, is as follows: DGGITQSPKYLFRKEGQNVTLSCEQNLNHDAMYWYRQDPGQGLRLIYYSQIVNDFQKGDIAEGYSVSREKKESFPLTVTSAQKNPTAFYLCASSYLNPGQNYGYTFGSGTRLTVV.

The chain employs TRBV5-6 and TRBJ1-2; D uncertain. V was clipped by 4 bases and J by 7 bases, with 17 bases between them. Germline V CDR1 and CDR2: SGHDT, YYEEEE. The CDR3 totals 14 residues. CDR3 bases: TGTGCCAGCAGCCGGGGTGGTAAATGGAGTGGCTACACCTTC. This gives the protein CASSRGGKWSGYTF.

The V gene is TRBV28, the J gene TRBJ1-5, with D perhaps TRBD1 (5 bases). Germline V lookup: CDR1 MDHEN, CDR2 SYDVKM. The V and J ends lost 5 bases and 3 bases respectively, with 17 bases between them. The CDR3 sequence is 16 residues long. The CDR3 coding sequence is TGTGCCAGCAGTCCCCAACGGCAGGGTCCCAATCAGCCCCAGCATTTT. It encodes CASSPQRQGPNQPQHF.

This CDR3 reads CASSDGGTGYGYTF. CDR3 DNA sequence: TGTGCCAGCAGTGATGGGGGGACAGGGTATGGCTACACCTTC. The chain has TRBV2 and TRBJ1-2; 9 bases align to TRBD1. The CDR3 loop spans 14 amino acids. Germline V gene sequence: CDR1 SNHLY, CDR2 FYNNEI. J lost 5 bases, V lost 3 bases, and 4 bases had no gene match.

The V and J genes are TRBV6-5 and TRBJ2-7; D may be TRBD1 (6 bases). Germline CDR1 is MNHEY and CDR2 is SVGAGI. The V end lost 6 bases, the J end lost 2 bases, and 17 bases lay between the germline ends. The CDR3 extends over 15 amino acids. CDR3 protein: CASRTQGTRTYEQYF. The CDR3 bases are TGTGCCAGCAGAACCCAGGGGACCCGGACCTACGAGCAGTACTTC.

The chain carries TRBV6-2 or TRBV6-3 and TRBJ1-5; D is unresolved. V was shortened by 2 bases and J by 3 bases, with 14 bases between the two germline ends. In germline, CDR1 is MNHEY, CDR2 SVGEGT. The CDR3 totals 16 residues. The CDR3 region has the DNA TGTGCCAGCAGTTACCCCCAGTCGGGTATCAATCAGCCCCAGCATTTT. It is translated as CASSYPQSGINQPQHF.

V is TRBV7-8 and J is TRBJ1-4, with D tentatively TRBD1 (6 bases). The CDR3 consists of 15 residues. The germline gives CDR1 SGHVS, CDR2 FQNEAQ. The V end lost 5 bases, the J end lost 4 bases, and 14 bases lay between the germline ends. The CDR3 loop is CASSIDRTYNEKLFF. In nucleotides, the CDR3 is TGTGCCAGCAGCATCGACAGGACTTATAATGAAAAACTGTTTTTT.

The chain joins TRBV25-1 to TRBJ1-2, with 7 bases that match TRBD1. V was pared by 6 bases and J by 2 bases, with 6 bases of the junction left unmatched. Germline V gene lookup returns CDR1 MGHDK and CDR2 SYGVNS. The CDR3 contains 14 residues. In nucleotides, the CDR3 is TGTGCCAGCAGAGGAGGGGGCGCAAACTATGGCTACACCTTC. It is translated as CASRGGGANYGYTF.

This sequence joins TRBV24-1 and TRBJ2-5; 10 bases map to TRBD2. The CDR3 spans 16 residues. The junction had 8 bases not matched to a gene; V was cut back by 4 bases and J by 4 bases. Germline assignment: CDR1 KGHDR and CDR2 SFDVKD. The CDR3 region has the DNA TGTGCCACCAGTGAGGCGAGCGGGGGGGCCGGAGAGACCCAGTACTTC. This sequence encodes CATSEASGGAGETQYF.

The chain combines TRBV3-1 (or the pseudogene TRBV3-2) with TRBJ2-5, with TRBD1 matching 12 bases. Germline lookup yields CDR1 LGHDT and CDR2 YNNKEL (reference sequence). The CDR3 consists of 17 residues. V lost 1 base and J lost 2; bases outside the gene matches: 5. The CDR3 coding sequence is TGTGCCAGCAGCCAAGTGGGACAGGGGGCTTTACAAGAGACCCAGTACTTC. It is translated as CASSQVGQGALQETQYF.

This CDR3 is CASSSQGAGGTYNSPLHF. The CDR3 DNA reads TGTGCCAGCAGTTCCCAGGGGGCAGGGGGGACCTATAATTCACCCCTCCACTTT. The V gene is TRBV28, the J gene TRBJ1-6; 8 bases align to TRBD1. Germline V gene lookup returns CDR1 MDHEN and CDR2 SYDVKM. The length of the CDR3 is 18 residues. The V segment lost 4 bases and the J segment 2 bases; nucleotides outside the gene matches: 10.

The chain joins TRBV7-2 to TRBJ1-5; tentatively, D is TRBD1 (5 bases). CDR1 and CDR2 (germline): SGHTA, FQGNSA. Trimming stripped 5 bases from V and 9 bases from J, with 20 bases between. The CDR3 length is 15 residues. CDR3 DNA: TGTGCCAGCAGCCTATCATTTGGCGGGGCTCGGCCCCAGCATTTT. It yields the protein CASSLSFGGARPQHF. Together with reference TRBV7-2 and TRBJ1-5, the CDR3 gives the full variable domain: GAGVSQSPSNKVTEKGKDVELRCDPISGHTALYWYRQSLGQGLEFLIYFQGNSAPDKSGLPSDRFSAERTGGSVSTLTIQRTQQEDSAVYLCASSLSFGGARPQHFGDGTRLSIL.

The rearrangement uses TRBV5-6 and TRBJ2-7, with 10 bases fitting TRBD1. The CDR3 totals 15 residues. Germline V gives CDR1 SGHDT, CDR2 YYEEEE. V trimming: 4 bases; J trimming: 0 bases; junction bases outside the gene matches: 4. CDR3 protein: CASSRTGGVSYEQYV. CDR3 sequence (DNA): TGTGCCAGCAGCCGGACAGGGGGGGTCTCCTACGAGCAGTACGTC.

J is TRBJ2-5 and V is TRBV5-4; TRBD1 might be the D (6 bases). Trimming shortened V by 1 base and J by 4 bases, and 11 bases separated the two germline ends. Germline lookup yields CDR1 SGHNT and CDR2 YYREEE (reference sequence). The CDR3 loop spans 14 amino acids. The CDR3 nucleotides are TGTGCCAGCAGCTTGCAGGGGTCCGGAGAGACCCAGTACTTC. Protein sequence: CASSLQGSGETQYF.

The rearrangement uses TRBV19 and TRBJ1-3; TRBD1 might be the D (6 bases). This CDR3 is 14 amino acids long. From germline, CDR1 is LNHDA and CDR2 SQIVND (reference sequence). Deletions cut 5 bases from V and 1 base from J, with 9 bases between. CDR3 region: CASSAGDSGNTIYF. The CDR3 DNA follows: TGTGCCAGTAGTGCAGGGGATTCTGGAAACACCATATATTTT.

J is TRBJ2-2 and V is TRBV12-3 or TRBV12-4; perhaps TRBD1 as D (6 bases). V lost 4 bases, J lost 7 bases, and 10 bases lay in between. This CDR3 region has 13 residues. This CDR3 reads CASSSRGDGELFF. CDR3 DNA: TGTGCCAGCAGTTCCAGGGGCGACGGGGAGCTGTTTTTT.

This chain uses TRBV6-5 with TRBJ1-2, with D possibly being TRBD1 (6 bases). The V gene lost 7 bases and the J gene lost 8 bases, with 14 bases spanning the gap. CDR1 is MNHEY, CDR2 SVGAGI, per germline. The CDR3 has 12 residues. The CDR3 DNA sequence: TGTGCCAGCAACCAAGGGGGGGGAGGCTACACCTTC. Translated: CASNQGGGGYTF.

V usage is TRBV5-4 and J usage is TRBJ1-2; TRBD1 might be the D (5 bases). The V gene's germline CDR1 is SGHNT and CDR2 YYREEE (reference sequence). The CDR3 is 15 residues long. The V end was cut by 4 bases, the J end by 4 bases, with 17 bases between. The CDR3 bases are TGTGCCAGCAGCCCCACCCAGGGAGGACCCTATGGCTACACCTTC. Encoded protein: CASSPTQGGPYGYTF.

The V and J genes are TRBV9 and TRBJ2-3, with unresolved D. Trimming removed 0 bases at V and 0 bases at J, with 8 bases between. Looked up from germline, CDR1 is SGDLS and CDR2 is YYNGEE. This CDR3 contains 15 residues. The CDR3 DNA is TGTGCCAGCAGCGTAGAAGGCGGCAGCACAGATACGCAGTATTTT. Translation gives CASSVEGGSTDTQYF.

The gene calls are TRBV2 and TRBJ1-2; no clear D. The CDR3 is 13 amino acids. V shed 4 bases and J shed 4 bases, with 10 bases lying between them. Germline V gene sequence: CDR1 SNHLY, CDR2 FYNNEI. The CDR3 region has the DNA TGTGCCAGCAGTGGGCAGTCCTCCTATGGCTACACCTTC. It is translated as CASSGQSSYGYTF.

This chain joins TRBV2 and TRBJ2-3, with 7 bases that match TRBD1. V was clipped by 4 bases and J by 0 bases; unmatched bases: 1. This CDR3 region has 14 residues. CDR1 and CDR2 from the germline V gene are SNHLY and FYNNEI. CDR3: CASSGDSSTDTQYF. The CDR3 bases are TGTGCCAGCAGTGGGGACAGTAGCACAGATACGCAGTATTTT.

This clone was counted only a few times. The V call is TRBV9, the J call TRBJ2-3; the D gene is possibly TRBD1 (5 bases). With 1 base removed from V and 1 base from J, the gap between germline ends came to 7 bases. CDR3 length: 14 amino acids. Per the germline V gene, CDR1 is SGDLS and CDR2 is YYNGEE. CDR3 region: CASSVSRGTDTQYF. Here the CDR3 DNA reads TGTGCCAGCAGCGTAAGCAGGGGCACAGATACGCAGTATTTT.